These 30 T cell receptor beta chains originate from one sample sequenced in a study of blood T cell repertoires in COVID-19 (dated by TCRdb to about 2020). Library preparation used the immunoSEQ multiplex PCR assay. TCRdb retrieved this table from immuneACCESS and kept in-frame rearrangements only. Not all clones are present; in checked studies, unresolved V genes account for under half, and no reason is known for the remainder. The table for this sample lists 65,000 to 90,000 clones; approximately 90% of them were counted only once. Around 3% of the sample rests with the top ten. Material for sequencing was peripheral blood. Receptor source: a woman aged 45-65 years with active or convalescent COVID-19.

The chain couples TRBV3-1 (or the pseudogene TRBV3-2) to TRBJ2-1; 11 positions agree with TRBD1. Germline lookup yields CDR1 LGHDT and CDR2 YNNKEL (reference sequence). Trimming cost V 4 bases and J 8 bases; bases outside gene matches: 7. The CDR3 length is 15 residues. The CDR3 DNA reads as TGTGCCAGCAGCCCGAGGACAGGGGGCTCCGATGAGCAGTTCTTC. This codes for CASSPRTGGSDEQFF.

The chain carries TRBV30 and TRBJ1-4, with D uncertain. Trimming stripped 4 bases from V and 5 bases from J, with 20 bases between. The CDR3 has 16 amino acids. CDR1 and CDR2 from the germline V gene are GTSNPN and SVGIG (reference sequence). The CDR3 protein is CAWTAGFGRLNEKLFF. The CDR3 DNA sequence: TGTGCCTGGACAGCGGGCTTCGGCAGACTGAATGAAAAACTGTTTTTT. The whole variable domain, remainder taken from reference TRBV30 and TRBJ1-4, is SQTIHQWPATLVQPVGSPLSLECTVEGTSNPNLYWYRQAAGRGLQLLFYSVGIGQISSEVPQNLSASRPQDRQFILSSKKLLLSDSGFYLCAWTAGFGRLNEKLFFGSGTQLSVL.

The chain couples TRBV24-1 to TRBJ1-2, with 7 nucleotides matching TRBD1. CDR3 length equals 14 residues. Unmatched junction bases numbered 14, after V lost 12 bases and J lost 5 bases. The germline V gene encodes CDR1 KGHDR and CDR2 SFDVKD. For the CDR3, the DNA is TGTGCCCTCTTTAACAGGGGCCGGATTTATGGCTACACCTTC. Amino acid sequence: CALFNRGRIYGYTF.

The gene calls are TRBV30 and TRBJ1-1, with 8 nucleotides matching TRBD1. The CDR3 is 14 residues long. Per the germline V gene, CDR1 is GTSNPN and CDR2 is SVGIG (reference sequence). Unmatched junction bases numbered 12, after V lost 0 bases and J lost 12 bases. Here the CDR3 reads CAWSVVAGGYSTFF. CDR3 sequence (DNA): TGTGCCTGGAGTGTAGTGGCAGGGGGCTACTCTACTTTCTTT. The complete variable domain, with remaining parts taken from reference TRBV30 and TRBJ1-1, reads SQTIHQWPATLVQPVGSPLSLECTVEGTSNPNLYWYRQAAGRGLQLLFYSVGIGQISSEVPQNLSASRPQDRQFILSSKKLLLSDSGFYLCAWSVVAGGYSTFFGQGTRLTVV.

This clone was detected once. The chain is built from TRBV9 and TRBJ1-4; TRBD1 matches at 7 bases. The CDR3 has 14 residues. Germline trimming cut 1 base from V and 3 bases from J; bases unmatched to any gene: 0. Germline CDR1 SGDLS, CDR2 YYNGEE. The CDR3 protein is CASSVQGANEKLFF. CDR3 coding DNA: TGTGCCAGCAGCGTACAGGGGGCTAATGAAAAACTGTTTTTT.

The chain employs TRBV10-3 and TRBJ1-4; D not resolved. V lost 5 bases, J lost 7 bases, and 14 bases lay in between. This CDR3 has 14 amino acids. Germline CDR1 reads ENHRY; CDR2 reads SYGVKD. The CDR3 reads CAISHRPSTEKLFF. CDR3 DNA: TGTGCCATCAGTCACAGACCGTCAACTGAAAAACTGTTTTTT.

The chain employs TRBV9 and TRBJ2-3; 7 nucleotides agree with TRBD2. V gave up 0 bases and J gave up 2 bases; unmatched junction bases: 18. The CDR3 loop spans 20 amino acids. CDR1 is SGDLS and CDR2 is YYNGEE in the germline V gene. The CDR3 here is CASSVAPDGWRGRFTDTQYF. CDR3 in DNA: TGTGCCAGCAGCGTAGCACCCGATGGGTGGCGGGGGAGGTTCACAGATACGCAGTATTTT.

The chain combines TRBV12-3 or TRBV12-4 with TRBJ1-3; tentative D call: TRBD1 (6 bases). V lost 7 bases and J 0 bases, leaving 7 bases between the germline ends. The CDR3 runs to 13 residues. The CDR3, as DNA: TGTGCCAGCAAAGGGGGCTCTGGAAACACCATATATTTT. It is translated as CASKGGSGNTIYF.

This sequence joins TRBV2 and TRBJ2-7, with D unclear. Per the germline V gene, CDR1 is SNHLY and CDR2 is FYNNEI. The V and J ends lost 4 bases and 7 bases respectively, with 11 bases between them. This CDR3 contains 12 residues. CDR3 sequence: CASSAQTWEQYF. CDR3 DNA sequence: TGTGCCAGCAGTGCCCAAACTTGGGAGCAGTACTTC. The full variable domain, in which reference TRBV2 and TRBJ2-7 provide the parts outside the CDR3, is EPEVTQTPSHQVTQMGQEVILRCVPISNHLYFYWYRQILGQKVEFLVSFYNNEISEKSEIFDDQFSVERPDGSNFTLKIRSTKLEDSAMYFCASSAQTWEQYFGPGTRLTVT.

V is TRBV19 and J is TRBJ2-1; 8 positions agree with TRBD1. CDR1 is LNHDA, CDR2 SQIVND, per germline (reference sequence). The V segment lost 2 bases and the J segment 8 bases; nucleotides outside the gene matches: 11. The CDR3 is 16 residues long. Here the CDR3 DNA reads TGTGCCAGTAGTATAAGTCGTGGGCAGGGGGCTTATGAGCAGTTCTTC. This translates into CASSISRGQGAYEQFF.

This clone was recorded only once. This rearrangement joins TRBV12-3 or TRBV12-4 to TRBJ1-2, with D possibly TRBD1 on 6 matching bases. The CDR3 has 11 residues. V was shortened by 6 bases and J by 5 bases, with 7 bases between the two germline ends. Written as DNA, the CDR3 is TGTGCCAGCAGGGGGGCTTATGGCTACACCTTC. Translating it yields CASRGAYGYTF.

This clone was seen a few times. The chain links TRBV6-5 to TRBJ1-3; D not certain. V gave up 7 bases and J gave up 2 bases, with 9 bases separating them. CDR1 and CDR2 from the germline V gene are MNHEY and SVGAGI. The CDR3 has 13 residues. Here the CDR3 reads CASKHVPGNTIYF. The CDR3 coding sequence is TGTGCCAGCAAGCACGTGCCTGGAAACACCATATATTTT.

The chain joins TRBV7-8 to TRBJ2-2; 8 nucleotides agree with TRBD2. Per the germline V gene, CDR1 is SGHVS and CDR2 is FQNEAQ. The CDR3 runs 16 residues. V shed 5 bases, J shed 6 bases, and the junction held 11 bases outside the gene matches. The CDR3 loop reads CASSPSVNGGAGELFF. The CDR3 DNA follows: TGTGCCAGCAGCCCTTCAGTTAACGGGGGGGCCGGGGAGCTGTTTTTT.

The chain links TRBV9 to TRBJ1-1, with D possibly TRBD1 on 5 matching bases. The CDR3 loop spans 18 amino acids. In germline, CDR1 is SGDLS, CDR2 YYNGEE. V was trimmed by 0 bases and J by 3 bases, leaving 21 bases between them. CDR3 region: CASSVVGGGGQPDTEAFF. In DNA, the CDR3 is TGTGCCAGCAGCGTAGTGGGCGGGGGTGGTCAGCCGGACACTGAAGCTTTCTTT.

The chain has TRBV4-2 and TRBJ1-1, with 11 bases matching TRBD1. Germline V CDR1 and CDR2: LGHNA, YNFKEQ. J was trimmed by 8 bases and V by 4 bases; bases with no gene match: 9. CDR3 length: 15 residues. The CDR3 DNA sequence: TGTGCCAGCAGCCGCAATGGACAGGGGGCGGCCGAAGCTTTCTTT. This encodes CASSRNGQGAAEAFF.

V is TRBV24-1 and J is TRBJ2-2, with 8 bases matching TRBD2. Germline values: CDR1 KGHDR, CDR2 SFDVKD. The V and J ends lost 0 bases and 3 bases, in that order; junction bases with no gene match: 5. The CDR3 covers 17 residues. The DNA for the CDR3 is TGTGCCACCAGTGATTTGTCGGGGGGGGCTTACACCGGGGAGCTGTTTTTT. Translated, it gives CATSDLSGGAYTGELFF.

CDR3 loop: CASRPDRQGLNTEAFF. The CDR3 DNA reads as TGTGCCAGCAGACCCGATAGGCAGGGGCTAAACACTGAAGCTTTCTTT. The chain recombines TRBV5-5 with TRBJ1-1; perhaps TRBD1 as D (6 bases). The CDR3 length is 16 residues. V was clipped by 5 bases and J by 2 bases, with 19 bases between them. CDR1 and CDR2 from the germline V gene are SGHKS and YYEKEE (reference sequence).

This chain uses TRBV6-5 with TRBJ2-7; possible D gene TRBD2, 6 bases. With 0 bases removed from V and 3 bases from J, the gap between germline ends came to 12 bases. Germline lookup yields CDR1 MNHEY and CDR2 SVGAGI. The CDR3 is 15 amino acids. CDR3 nucleotides: TGTGCCAGCAGTTACTCGAGGGCGGGGTTCTACGAGCAGTACTTC. Translated, it gives CASSYSRAGFYEQYF.

The chain joins TRBV3-1 (or the pseudogene TRBV3-2) to TRBJ2-3; no clear D gene. The ends were cut back, 0 bases at V and 2 bases at J, with 6 bases in the middle. The germline V gene encodes CDR1 LGHDT and CDR2 YNNKEL (reference sequence). The CDR3 has 14 amino acids. This CDR3 is CASSQDGPTDTQYF. CDR3 nucleotides: TGTGCCAGCAGCCAAGATGGGCCCACAGATACGCAGTATTTT.

The V and J genes are TRBV11-3 and TRBJ1-1; the D is unclear. Germline V CDR1 and CDR2: SGHNT, YENEEA. The CDR3 sequence is 13 residues long. V was cut by 3 bases and J by 1 base, with 6 bases left in between. CDR3: CASSLRENTEAFF. The CDR3 DNA is TGTGCCAGCAGCTTGAGGGAGAACACTGAAGCTTTCTTT.

V is TRBV5-1 and J is TRBJ2-3; D is ambiguous. V lost 0 bases and J lost 4, with 12 bases in between. There are 15 residues in the CDR3. Germline CDR1 reads SGHRS; CDR2 reads YFSETQ. The CDR3 is CASSLADGTADTQYF. In DNA, the CDR3 is TGCGCCAGCAGCTTGGCCGACGGTACAGCAGATACGCAGTATTTT.

The gene calls are TRBV23-1 and TRBJ2-5, with a possible D match to TRBD1 (6 bases). TRBV23-1 qualifies as an ORF whose function is uncertain. Trimming took off 3 bases at V and 1 base at J, with 18 bases between the two ends. CDR3 size: 17 residues. The CDR3 nucleotides are TGCGCCAGCAGTCATGGGGATCCAGGGGACACCCAAGAGACCCAGTACTTC. Its translation is CASSHGDPGDTQETQYF.

The CDR3 DNA reads as TGTGCCAGCAGTTACTCGGGGGGGAGGAAGCTTCTCACCGGGGAGCTGTTTTTT. This gives the protein CASSYSGGRKLLTGELFF. J is TRBJ2-2 and V is TRBV6-2 or TRBV6-3; 7 bases align to TRBD2. Germline loops: CDR1 MNHEY, CDR2 SVGEGT. V shed 0 bases and J 4 bases; nucleotides not matched to a gene: 11. This CDR3 comprises 18 residues.

This clone was seen more than once but under ten times. V gene TRBV9 combines with J gene TRBJ2-1; 9 nucleotides align to TRBD1. The CDR3 sequence is 15 residues long. The germline V gene has CDR1 SGDLS and CDR2 YYNGEE. V was clipped by 3 bases and J by 4 bases; unmatched bases: 5. The CDR3: CASSGDRASYNEQFF. CDR3 DNA: TGTGCCAGCAGCGGGGACAGGGCATCGTACAATGAGCAGTTCTTC.

The chain has TRBV27 and TRBJ2-2; D is perhaps TRBD2 (5 bases). V was clipped by 10 bases and J by 1 base, with 16 bases between them. This CDR3 spans 15 amino acids. Germline CDR1 and CDR2: MNHEY and SMNVEV (reference sequence). CDR3 residues: CATPRRRRNTGELFF. CDR3 DNA: TGTGCCACCCCGAGGAGGAGAAGGAACACCGGGGAGCTGTTTTTT.

This clone was seen only once. The chain has TRBV27 and TRBJ1-1; weak D call: TRBD1 (5 bases). This CDR3 comprises 13 residues. Germline CDR1 reads MNHEY; CDR2 reads SMNVEV (reference sequence). The V end lost 6 bases, the J end lost 7 bases, and 15 bases lay between the germline ends. This CDR3 reads CASRGPGRGEAFF. The DNA of the CDR3 is TGTGCCAGCAGGGGGCCAGGGCGGGGTGAAGCTTTCTTT.

The gene calls are TRBV2 and TRBJ2-1; maybe TRBD1 (6 bases). Trimming removed 7 bases from V and 7 bases from J, with 20 bases in between. CDR3 length: 15 amino acids. Germline CDR1 is SNHLY and CDR2 is FYNNEI. The CDR3 sequence is CASTLGATGENEQFF. The DNA of the CDR3 is TGTGCCAGCACCTTGGGGGCTACCGGGGAAAATGAGCAGTTCTTC.

The CDR3 coding sequence is TGTGCCTGGGACTTGGCGTCCGGAGACTATGGCTACACCTTC. Amino acids: CAWDLASGDYGYTF. The chain combines TRBV30 with TRBJ1-2; D gene ambiguous. Trimming took off 5 bases at V and 3 bases at J, with 16 bases between the two ends. CDR3 size: 14 residues. Germline-derived CDR1 and CDR2 are GTSNPN and SVGIG (reference sequence). Full variable domain (rest looked up from reference TRBV30 and TRBJ1-2): SQTIHQWPATLVQPVGSPLSLECTVEGTSNPNLYWYRQAAGRGLQLLFYSVGIGQISSEVPQNLSASRPQDRQFILSSKKLLLSDSGFYLCAWDLASGDYGYTFGSGTRLTVV.

The chain's CDR3 is CASSPETGGGYGYTF. The CDR3, as DNA: TGTGCCAGCAGCCCCGAGACAGGGGGGGGCTATGGCTACACCTTC. V usage is TRBV7-3 and J usage is TRBJ1-2; the match to TRBD1 covers 9 bases. This CDR3 spans 15 amino acids. Germline V gene sequence: CDR1 SGHTA, CDR2 FQGTGA. The junction had 8 bases not matched to a gene; V was cut back by 5 bases and J by 4 bases.

This chain uses TRBV7-3 with TRBJ2-7; D perhaps matches TRBD1 (6 bases). The ends were cut back, 3 bases at V and 6 bases at J, with 15 bases in the middle. Germline loops: CDR1 SGHTA, CDR2 FQGTGA. This CDR3 has 14 amino acids. The CDR3 reads CASSFGTGTGEQYF. CDR3 DNA: TGTGCCAGCAGCTTCGGTACAGGGACCGGCGAGCAGTACTTC.